The entry that follows covers one TCR beta chain sequence. Other DNA sequences in this specimen translate into the identical CDR3. The repertoire was sequenced with immunoSEQ multiplex PCR; TCRdb's copy has only in-frame clones and lacks some. The sample includes around 71,000 clones, around four fifths of them seen just once. The data originate from a study of T cell responses to AZD1222 COVID-19 vaccine. The germline V gene encodes CDR1 SGHRS and CDR2 YFSETQ. CDR3 length: 14 amino acids. V was cut by 1 base and J by 3 bases, with 10 bases left in between. This chain connects TRBV5-1 to TRBJ1-1; maybe TRBD1 (6 bases). This sequence originates from an adult in good health. Sequencing used peripheral blood, obtained on day 0 of AZD1222 vaccination. The CDR3 DNA reads as TGCGCCAGCAGCTTGAACCCAGGGGACACTGAAGCTTTCTTT. The encoded protein is CASSLNPGDTEAFF.